The rows below give T cell receptor beta chains drawn from one sample of a study of regulatory T cells in long-lasting Graves disease. TCRdb analysed the multiplex PCR reads with MiXCR anew, one entry per CDR3 protein. The sample records roughly 400,000 distinct CDR3 sequences, around 21% being singletons. This specimen consisted of peripheral blood mononuclear cells (PBMCs), obtained when the disease was refractory, from a patient treated with antithyroid drugs. These receptors all come from a female donor with Graves disease. Both conserved end residues are part of each CDR3.

j_gene: TRBJ2-7; v_gene: TRBV7-9; CDR3aa: CASSPTSSGYEQYF
j_gene: TRBJ2-7; v_gene: TRBV29-1; CDR3aa: CSVARGGEQYF
j_gene: TRBJ2-7; v_gene: TRBV2; CDR3aa: CASTVRDSYEQYF
j_gene: TRBJ1-6; v_gene: TRBV2; CDR3aa: CASSETMAGNAPLHF
j_gene: TRBJ1-1; v_gene: TRBV29-1; CDR3aa: CSVEEEQGRTEAFF
j_gene: TRBJ2-7; v_gene: TRBV6-5; CDR3aa: CASSYTDRPYEQYF
j_gene: TRBJ2-2; v_gene: TRBV2; CDR3aa: CASSEGVVVRNTGELFF
j_gene: TRBJ2-3; v_gene: TRBV3-1; CDR3aa: CASSQETGSSLGDTQYF
j_gene: TRBJ2-5; v_gene: TRBV7-6; CDR3aa: CASSFVGQGQETQYF
j_gene: TRBJ2-3; v_gene: TRBV18; CDR3aa: CASSPRTGLTDTQYF
j_gene: TRBJ2-5; v_gene: TRBV6-2/TRBV6-3; CDR3aa: CASSYSGSATQETQYF
j_gene: TRBJ2-7; v_gene: TRBV2; CDR3aa: CASRPTSGSSEQYF